These 28 T cell receptor beta chains came from one sample sequenced in a study of shared clonotypes between healthy human individuals. Naive CD8 cells comprised CD45RO-negative, CCR7-positively selected cells, excluding terminally differentiated effector memory CD45RA+ cells. TCRdb keeps only in-frame clones here, not all; method: immunoSEQ multiplex PCR. The profile shows about 2.1 million clones, approximately 94% of them singletons. Sequenced material: naive CD8+ T cells from PBMCs. These receptor sequences come from a man between 18 and 35 years old in good health. Some clones in this sample may be carry-over from other donors' samples.

The J gene is TRBJ2-1, the V gene TRBV4-1; perhaps TRBD2 as D (6 bases). V shed 4 bases and J shed 9 bases, with 10 bases lying between them. CDR1 and CDR2 (germline): MGHRA, YSYEKL. The CDR3 totals 12 residues. In DNA form, the CDR3 reads TGCGCCAGCAGCCCTGGAGGGGTTGAGCAGTTCTTC. Its translation is CASSPGGVEQFF.

The chain is built from TRBV6-5 and TRBJ2-7, with 10 positions matching TRBD2. J was trimmed by 5 bases and V by 5 bases; bases with no gene match: 6. This CDR3 spans 14 amino acids. Looked up from germline, CDR1 is MNHEY and CDR2 is SVGAGI. The CDR3 region has the DNA TGTGCCAGCAGTGCTACTAGCGGGACAAACGAGCAGTACTTC. Amino acids: CASSATSGTNEQYF.

The sample holds a few counts of this clone. The V gene is TRBV19, the J gene TRBJ1-5; a possible D gene is TRBD1 (5 bases). The CDR3 is 13 residues long. With 8 bases removed from V and 6 bases from J, the gap between germline ends came to 14 bases. Germline loops: CDR1 LNHDA, CDR2 SQIVND (reference sequence). The DNA of the CDR3 is TGTGCCAGTGATTCCGGGGGAGTTCAGCCCCAGCATTTT. Protein sequence: CASDSGGVQPQHF.

The genes are TRBV27 and TRBJ1-4, with unresolved D. The V gene's germline CDR1 is MNHEY and CDR2 SMNVEV (reference sequence). The length of the CDR3 is 14 residues. With 2 bases removed from V and 5 bases from J, the gap between germline ends came to 9 bases. The DNA of the CDR3 is TGTGCCAGCAGTTTACTGGCCAGAAATGAAAAACTGTTTTTT. It codes for CASSLLARNEKLFF.

J is TRBJ2-7 and V is TRBV7-9, with a possible D match to TRBD1 (6 bases). CDR3 size: 14 residues. The germline gives CDR1 SEHNR, CDR2 FQNEAQ (reference sequence). The germline V and J ends were trimmed by 0 bases and 6 bases, with 12 bases remaining between them. The CDR3 spells CASSLAGGFSEQYF. Written as DNA, the CDR3 is TGTGCCAGCAGCTTAGCAGGGGGATTTAGCGAGCAGTACTTC.

The chain combines TRBV7-9 with TRBJ2-1; D possibly corresponds to TRBD2 (5 bases). Trimming removed 4 bases from V and 12 bases from J, with 10 bases in between. This CDR3 spans 11 amino acids. CDR1 SEHNR and CDR2 FQNEAQ come from the germline V gene (reference sequence). The CDR3 reads CASSSSRGQFF. The CDR3 nucleotides are TGTGCCAGCAGCTCGAGCCGGGGGCAGTTCTTC.

The V and J genes are TRBV28 and TRBJ2-2; no definite D call. The CDR3 contains 17 residues. Deletions cut 6 bases from V and 1 base from J, with 18 bases between. The germline CDR1 and CDR2 sequences are MDHEN and SYDVKM. The CDR3 nucleotides are TGTGCCAGCAGCTTCCTCCGTAGGACGGAGAACACCGGGGAGCTGTTTTTT. It specifies CASSFLRRTENTGELFF. Filled out from reference TRBV28 and TRBJ2-2, the complete variable domain reads DVKVTQSSRYLVKRTGEKVFLECVQDMDHENMFWYRQDPGLGLRLIYFSYDVKMKEKGDIPEGYSVSREKKERFSLILESASTNQTSMYLCASSFLRRTENTGELFFGEGSRLTVL.

Points on this clone: Distinct nucleotide sequences in the sample also encode this CDR3. The chain combines TRBV7-6 with TRBJ2-1; D remains ambiguous. V was shortened by 0 bases and J by 6 bases, with 0 bases between the two germline ends. CDR1 and CDR2 from the germline V gene are SGHVS and FNYEAQ. The CDR3 runs 11 residues. The CDR3 nucleotides are TGTGCCAGCAGCTTAGCCAATGAGCAGTTCTTC. It codes for CASSLANEQFF. Based on the CDR3 plus reference TRBV7-6 and TRBJ2-1, the full variable domain is GAGVSQSPRYKVTKRGQDVALRCDPISGHVSLYWYRQALGQGPEFLTYFNYEAQQDKSGLPNDRFSAERPEGSISTLTIQRTEQRDSAMYRCASSLANEQFFGPGTRLTVL.

This chain connects TRBV19 to TRBJ2-3; 8 nucleotides align to TRBD1. This CDR3 spans 15 amino acids. V lost 4 bases to trimming and J lost 0 bases; unmatched junction nucleotides: 3. Germline CDR1 LNHDA, CDR2 SQIVND (reference sequence). The CDR3: CASSTTGVSTDTQYF. The DNA for the CDR3 is TGTGCCAGTAGTACGACAGGGGTAAGCACAGATACGCAGTATTTT.

V is TRBV30 and J is TRBJ1-1; D unclear. Germline CDR1 is GTSNPN and CDR2 is SVGIG (reference sequence). The CDR3 loop spans 11 amino acids. The CDR3: CARHSGPEAFF. The DNA for the CDR3 is TGTGCTCGCCACAGCGGCCCTGAAGCTTTCTTT.

V is TRBV6-5 and J is TRBJ2-1, with D perhaps TRBD1 (5 bases). The CDR3 runs to 14 residues. Trimming took 4 bases from V and 8 from J, leaving 15 bases between them. The germline V gene has CDR1 MNHEY and CDR2 SVGAGI. CDR3 DNA: TGTGCCAGCAGTTTCGACAGTACTCCGGATGAGCAGTTCTTC. Amino acid sequence: CASSFDSTPDEQFF.

The chain employs TRBV28 and TRBJ1-1; D possibly corresponds to TRBD1 (5 bases). Germline assignment: CDR1 MDHEN and CDR2 SYDVKM. The V and J ends lost 2 bases and 11 bases respectively, with 12 bases between them. CDR3 length equals 12 residues. The CDR3 loop reads CASSLMGWGAFF. In DNA form, the CDR3 reads TGTGCCAGCAGTTTAATGGGGTGGGGCGCTTTCTTT.

The chain links TRBV4-3 to TRBJ2-7; D is ambiguous. CDR3 length: 14 amino acids. CDR1 and CDR2 (germline): LGHNA, YSLEER. Between the trimmed V and J ends, which lost 1 base and 1 base, there was a span of 8 bases. For the CDR3, the DNA is TGCGCCAGCAGCCAAGGAAGCCAGTCCTACGAGCAGTACTTC. Translating it yields CASSQGSQSYEQYF.

The chain is built from TRBV28 and TRBJ2-3, with D perhaps matching TRBD1 (6 bases). The CDR3 consists of 18 residues. Germline lookup yields CDR1 MDHEN and CDR2 SYDVKM. With 5 bases removed from V and 1 base from J, the gap between germline ends came to 22 bases. The CDR3 protein is CASSLWPLQGRGTDTQYF. DNA for the CDR3: TGTGCCAGCAGTCTCTGGCCCCTACAGGGTCGAGGCACAGATACGCAGTATTTT.

This clone was counted once. Different DNA sequences within this sample yield the same CDR3. V usage is TRBV7-9 and J usage is TRBJ2-7; a possible D gene is TRBD1 (5 bases). Germline V CDR1 and CDR2: SEHNR, FQNEAQ (reference sequence). This CDR3 comprises 13 residues. V lost 3 bases to trimming and J lost 2 bases, with 8 bases between them. CDR3 coding DNA: TGTGCCAGCAGCTTGCCAGGGACCTACGAGCAGTACTTC. The encoded protein is CASSLPGTYEQYF. Variable domain in full (rest from reference TRBV7-9 and TRBJ2-7): DTGVSQNPRHKITKRGQNVTFRCDPISEHNRLYWYRQTLGQGPEFLTYFQNEAQLEKSRLLSDRFSAERPKGSFSTLEIQRTEQGDSAMYLCASSLPGTYEQYFGPGTRLTVT.

This clone was detected only once. The chain joins TRBV25-1 to TRBJ1-1, with D tentatively TRBD1 (5 bases). Trimming removed 8 bases from V and 7 bases from J, with 17 bases in between. Per the germline V gene, CDR1 is MGHDK and CDR2 is SYGVNS. The length of the CDR3 is 13 residues. Here the CDR3 reads CASGPAGPNEAFF. Written as DNA, the CDR3 is TGTGCCAGCGGCCCTGCGGGGCCGAATGAAGCTTTCTTT.

This chain connects TRBV19 to TRBJ1-1; D not resolved. CDR1 LNHDA and CDR2 SQIVND come from the germline V gene (reference sequence). Trimming took off 3 bases at V and 0 bases at J, with 11 bases between the two ends. This CDR3 is 15 amino acids long. The CDR3: CASSMMSFMNTEAFF. The CDR3 nucleotides are TGTGCCAGTAGTATGATGTCTTTCATGAACACTGAAGCTTTCTTT.

This clone came up once. This chain joins TRBV27 and TRBJ2-7; 9 bases are shared with TRBD2. Germline loops: CDR1 MNHEY, CDR2 SMNVEV (reference sequence). The CDR3 length is 14 residues. V lost 3 bases, J lost 6 bases, and 6 bases stayed unmatched. CDR3 in amino acids: CASSFFAGGVEQYF. Here the CDR3 DNA reads TGTGCCAGCAGTTTCTTTGCGGGAGGGGTCGAGCAGTACTTC.

The chain joins TRBV4-1 to TRBJ2-1; tentatively, D is TRBD2 (6 bases). The CDR3 spans 17 residues. V was trimmed by 3 bases and J by 5 bases, leaving 20 bases between them. Per the germline V gene, CDR1 is MGHRA and CDR2 is YSYEKL. CDR3 residues: CASSQEPGLAYDNEQFF. The CDR3 DNA is TGCGCCAGCAGCCAGGAGCCGGGACTCGCCTACGACAATGAGCAGTTCTTC.

CDR3 in amino acids: CASSLSTGHPYGYTF. CDR3 DNA: TGTGCCAGCAGCTTATCTACAGGGCATCCCTATGGCTACACCTTC. This chain links TRBV7-9 with TRBJ1-2; possibly TRBD1 for D (6 bases). CDR1 and CDR2 (germline): SEHNR, FQNEAQ (reference sequence). There are 15 residues in the CDR3. Between the trimmed V and J ends, which lost 2 bases and 4 bases, there was a span of 14 bases.

The V gene is TRBV27, the J gene TRBJ2-7, with D maybe TRBD2 (6 bases). V shed 5 bases and J shed 4 bases, with 18 bases lying between them. CDR1 and CDR2 from the germline V gene are MNHEY and SMNVEV (reference sequence). There are 15 residues in the CDR3. This CDR3 is CASSPSSGTGYEQYF. CDR3 sequence (DNA): TGTGCCAGCAGTCCCTCATCCGGGACTGGATACGAGCAGTACTTC.

Written as DNA, the CDR3 is TGTGCCAGTAGTGCTACAGGGGCGGGGGCCAACGTCCTGACTTTC. Encoded protein: CASSATGAGANVLTF. This chain connects TRBV19 to TRBJ2-6; 7 bases map to TRBD1. Germline assignment: CDR1 LNHDA and CDR2 SQIVND (reference sequence). After removal of 5 bases from V and 4 bases from J, the junction contained 5 bases not matched to a gene. This CDR3 region has 15 residues. The complete variable domain, with remaining parts taken from reference TRBV19 and TRBJ2-6, reads DGGITQSPKYLFRKEGQNVTLSCEQNLNHDAMYWYRQDPGQGLRLIYYSQIVNDFQKGDIAEGYSVSREKKESFPLTVTSAQKNPTAFYLCASSATGAGANVLTFGAGSRLTVL.

In its sample, this clone was seen a few times. This CDR3 reads CASSTRDSWETQYF. CDR3 sequence (DNA): TGTGCCAGCAGCACGCGGGACAGTTGGGAGACCCAGTACTTC. The J gene is TRBJ2-5, the V gene TRBV7-9; D might be TRBD1 (7 bases). V dropped 5 bases and J dropped 5 bases, with 15 bases sitting between them. CDR1 is SEHNR, CDR2 FQNEAQ, per germline (reference sequence). The CDR3 length is 14 residues.

The chain combines TRBV9 with TRBJ1-2, with D possibly matching TRBD1 (5 bases). Between the trimmed V and J ends, which lost 3 bases and 5 bases, there was a span of 20 bases. In germline, CDR1 is SGDLS, CDR2 YYNGEE. The CDR3 is 16 amino acids. The CDR3 reads CASSGLGGTPTYGYTF. CDR3 DNA sequence: TGTGCCAGCAGCGGTCTTGGGGGGACCCCTACTTATGGCTACACCTTC.

The chain is built from TRBV6-1 and TRBJ1-2, with 10 positions matching TRBD1. This CDR3 has 16 amino acids. Germline assignment: CDR1 MNHNS and CDR2 SASEGT. Losses at the gene ends were 3 bases for V and 4 bases for J; bases not matched to a gene: 8. The CDR3 loop reads CASSDTGTGDLYGYTF. Written as DNA, the CDR3 is TGTGCCAGCAGTGACACCGGGACAGGGGACCTCTATGGCTACACCTTC.

In its sample, this clone was seen once. J is TRBJ2-3 and V is TRBV4-1, with D possibly matching TRBD1 (6 bases). The CDR3 is made up of 15 amino acids. V lost 4 bases to trimming and J lost 2 bases, with 13 bases between them. The germline CDR1 and CDR2 sequences are MGHRA and YSYEKL. The CDR3 reads CASSPPGTTTDTQYF. As DNA, the CDR3 is TGCGCCAGCAGCCCCCCCGGGACAACCACAGATACGCAGTATTTT.

V is TRBV28 and J is TRBJ2-1; 8 bases are shared with TRBD2. Germline assignment: CDR1 MDHEN and CDR2 SYDVKM. The CDR3 contains 14 residues. After removal of 1 base from V and 15 bases from J, the junction contained 11 bases not matched to a gene. CDR3 in DNA: TGTGCCAGCAGTTTATTAGGCAGCGGGAGTGGTCCGTTCTTC. Translating gives CASSLLGSGSGPFF.

This chain joins TRBV27 and TRBJ2-7, with 8 nucleotides matching TRBD1. This CDR3 has 13 amino acids. Per the germline V gene, CDR1 is MNHEY and CDR2 is SMNVEV (reference sequence). J lost 5 bases, V lost 8 bases, and 8 bases had no gene match. CDR3 region: CASQTGVGNEQYF. The CDR3 DNA sequence: TGTGCCAGCCAGACAGGGGTGGGAAACGAGCAGTACTTC.